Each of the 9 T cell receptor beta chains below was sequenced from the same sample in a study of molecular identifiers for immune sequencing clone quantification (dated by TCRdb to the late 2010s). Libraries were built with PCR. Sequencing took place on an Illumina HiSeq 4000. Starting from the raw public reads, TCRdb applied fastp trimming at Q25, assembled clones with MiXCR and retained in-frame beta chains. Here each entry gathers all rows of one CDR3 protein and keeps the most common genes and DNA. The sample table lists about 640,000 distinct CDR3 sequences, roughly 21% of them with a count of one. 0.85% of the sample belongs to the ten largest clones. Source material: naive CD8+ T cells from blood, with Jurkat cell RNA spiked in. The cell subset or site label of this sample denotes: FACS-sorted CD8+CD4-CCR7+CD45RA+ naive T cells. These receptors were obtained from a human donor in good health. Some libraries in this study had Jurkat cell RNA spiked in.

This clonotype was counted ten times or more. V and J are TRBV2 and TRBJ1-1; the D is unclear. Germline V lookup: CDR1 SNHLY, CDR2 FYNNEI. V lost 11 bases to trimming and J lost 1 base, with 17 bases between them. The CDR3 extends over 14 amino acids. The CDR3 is CAAYAREENTEAFF. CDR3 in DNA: TGTGCCGCTTATGCACGGGAAGAGAACACTGAAGCTTTCTTT. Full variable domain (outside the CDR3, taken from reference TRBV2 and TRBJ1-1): EPEVTQTPSHQVTQMGQEVILRCVPISNHLYFYWYRQILGQKVEFLVSFYNNEISEKSEIFDDQFSVERPDGSNFTLKIRSTKLEDSAMYFCAAYAREENTEAFFGQGTRLTVV.

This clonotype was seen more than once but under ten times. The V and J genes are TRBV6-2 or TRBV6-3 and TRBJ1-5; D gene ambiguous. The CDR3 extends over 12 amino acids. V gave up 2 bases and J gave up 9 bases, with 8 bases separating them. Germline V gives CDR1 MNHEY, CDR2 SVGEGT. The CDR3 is CASSYSTGPQHF. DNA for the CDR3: TGTGCCAGCAGTTACAGTACGGGGCCCCAGCATTTT.

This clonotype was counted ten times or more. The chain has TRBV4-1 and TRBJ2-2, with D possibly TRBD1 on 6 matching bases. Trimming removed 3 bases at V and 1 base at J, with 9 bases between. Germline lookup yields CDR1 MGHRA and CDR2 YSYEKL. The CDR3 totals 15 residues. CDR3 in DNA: TGCGCCAGCAGCCAGAGGACAGAGAACACCGGGGAGCTGTTTTTT. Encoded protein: CASSQRTENTGELFF.

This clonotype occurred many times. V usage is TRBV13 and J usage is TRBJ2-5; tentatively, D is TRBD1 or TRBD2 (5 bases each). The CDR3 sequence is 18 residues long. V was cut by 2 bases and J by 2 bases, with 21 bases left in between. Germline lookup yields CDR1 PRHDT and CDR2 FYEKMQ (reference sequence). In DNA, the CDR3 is TGTGCCAGCAGCTTACAGGGAGTTTCAGACCGGATGCAAGAGACCCAGTACTTC. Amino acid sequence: CASSLQGVSDRMQETQYF.

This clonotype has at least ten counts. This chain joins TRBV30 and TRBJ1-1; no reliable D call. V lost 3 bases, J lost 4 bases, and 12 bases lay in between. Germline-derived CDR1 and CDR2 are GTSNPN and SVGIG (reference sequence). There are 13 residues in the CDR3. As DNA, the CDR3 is TGTGCCTGGAGACGCTCCGGTTTCACTGAAGCTTTCTTT. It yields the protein CAWRRSGFTEAFF.

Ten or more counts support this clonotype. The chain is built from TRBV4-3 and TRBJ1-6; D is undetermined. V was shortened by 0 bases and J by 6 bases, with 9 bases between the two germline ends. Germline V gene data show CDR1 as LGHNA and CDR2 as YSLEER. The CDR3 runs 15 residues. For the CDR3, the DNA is TGCGCCAGCAGCCAAGATCGGGCTATTAATTCACCCCTCCACTTT. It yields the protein CASSQDRAINSPLHF.

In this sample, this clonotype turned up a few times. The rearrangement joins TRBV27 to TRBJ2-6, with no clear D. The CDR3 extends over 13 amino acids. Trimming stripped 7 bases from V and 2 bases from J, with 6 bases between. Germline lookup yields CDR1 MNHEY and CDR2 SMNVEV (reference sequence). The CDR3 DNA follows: TGTGCCAGCACCGGCACTGGGGCCAACGTCCTGACTTTC. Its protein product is CASTGTGANVLTF.

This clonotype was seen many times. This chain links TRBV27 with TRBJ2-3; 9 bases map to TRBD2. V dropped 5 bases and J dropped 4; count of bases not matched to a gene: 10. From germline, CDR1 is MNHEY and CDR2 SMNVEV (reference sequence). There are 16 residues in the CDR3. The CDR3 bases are TGTGCCAGCAGTCCTCAGGGAGCGGGGGGCCCAGATACGCAGTATTTT. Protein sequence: CASSPQGAGGPDTQYF.

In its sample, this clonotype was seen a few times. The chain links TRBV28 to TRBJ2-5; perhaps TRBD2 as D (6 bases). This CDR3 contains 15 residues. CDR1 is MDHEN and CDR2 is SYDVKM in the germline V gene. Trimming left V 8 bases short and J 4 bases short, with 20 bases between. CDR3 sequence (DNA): TGTGCCAGCCGCAACACAGAGAGCGGGTTAGAGACCCAGTACTTC. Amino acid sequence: CASRNTESGLETQYF.